These 8 T cell receptor beta chains share one sample of origin, sequenced in a study of shared clonotypes between healthy human individuals. Profiling relied on immunoSEQ multiplex PCR, and the TCRdb table lists in-frame clones only, not all of them. The sample shows 2 million to 2.5 million clones, more than 85% of them seen only once. The material sequenced was naive CD4+ T cells from PBMCs. Regarding subset: CD45RA+ positively selected. These receptors all come from a man aged 18-30 years in good health. Some clones in this sample may be carry-over from other donors' samples.

Comment on this clone: Within the sample, other DNA sequences also encode this same CDR3. The chain uses TRBV28 and TRBJ2-7, with D tentatively TRBD1 (5 bases). CDR1 MDHEN and CDR2 SYDVKM come from the germline V gene. The CDR3 covers 12 residues. Trimming stripped 2 bases from V and 3 bases from J, with 5 bases between. This CDR3 reads CASSLQGYEQYF. The CDR3 DNA reads as TGTGCCAGCAGTTTACAGGGCTACGAGCAGTACTTC.

The CDR3 spells CASSPQPGVEQYF. The CDR3 DNA sequence: TGTGCCAGCAGCCCCCAGCCGGGAGTCGAGCAGTACTTC. The rearrangement uses TRBV7-9 and TRBJ2-7; possibly TRBD2 for D (6 bases). Deletions cut 5 bases from V and 6 bases from J, with 14 bases between. CDR3 size: 13 residues. CDR1 and CDR2 from the germline V gene are SEHNR and FQNEAQ (reference sequence).

The chain carries TRBV5-1 and TRBJ1-1; the D is unclear. There are 17 residues in the CDR3. Germline V gene lookup returns CDR1 SGHRS and CDR2 YFSETQ. Deletions cut 2 bases from V and 0 bases from J, with 17 bases between. CDR3 residues: CASSFYGLASMNTEAFF. CDR3 coding DNA: TGCGCCAGCAGCTTTTACGGACTTGCTTCCATGAACACTGAAGCTTTCTTT.

The gene calls are TRBV27 and TRBJ2-1, with 7 bases matching TRBD2. The ends lost 8 bases at V and 9 bases at J; junction bases unmatched: 7. Germline V gene lookup returns CDR1 MNHEY and CDR2 SMNVEV (reference sequence). The CDR3 contains 12 residues. CDR3 sequence reads: CASRDYAFEQFF. CDR3 in DNA: TGTGCCAGCCGGGACTATGCCTTTGAGCAGTTCTTC.

This rearrangement joins TRBV5-1 to TRBJ2-5; 8 bases align to TRBD2. Germline loops: CDR1 SGHRS, CDR2 YFSETQ. With V trimmed by 0 bases and J by 5 bases, 12 bases remained unmatched. The CDR3 is 17 residues long. This CDR3 is CASSLGGLAGPGETQYF. CDR3 sequence (DNA): TGCGCCAGCAGCTTGGGAGGTCTAGCGGGCCCTGGGGAGACCCAGTACTTC.

J is TRBJ2-1 and V is TRBV2; D not resolved. Germline V lookup: CDR1 SNHLY, CDR2 FYNNEI. CDR3 size: 14 residues. V lost 6 bases and J 0 bases, leaving 9 bases between the germline ends. Here the CDR3 reads CASRGTRSYNEQFF. CDR3 in DNA: TGTGCCAGCAGGGGAACTCGCTCCTACAATGAGCAGTTCTTC. The complete variable domain, with remaining parts taken from reference TRBV2 and TRBJ2-1, reads EPEVTQTPSHQVTQMGQEVILRCVPISNHLYFYWYRQILGQKVEFLVSFYNNEISEKSEIFDDQFSVERPDGSNFTLKIRSTKLEDSAMYFCASRGTRSYNEQFFGPGTRLTVL.

This CDR3 reads CASSLRTDRLYEQYF. Here the CDR3 DNA reads TGTGCCAGCAGCTTGAGAACAGACAGGCTGTACGAGCAGTACTTC. The chain recombines TRBV5-4 with TRBJ2-7; D perhaps matches TRBD1 (6 bases). Germline V gene sequence: CDR1 SGHNT, CDR2 YYREEE (reference sequence). The ends were cut back, 1 base at V and 4 bases at J, with 15 bases in the middle. This CDR3 has 15 residues.

This clone was observed once. The chain joins TRBV18 to TRBJ2-3; no clear D. V lost 3 bases and J lost 2, with 9 bases in between. The CDR3 length is 14 residues. CDR1 and CDR2 from the germline V gene are KGHSH and LQKENI. For the CDR3, the DNA is TGTGCCAGCTCACCTAACGGATTCACAGATACGCAGTATTTT. Translated: CASSPNGFTDTQYF.